Below, 3 T cell receptor beta chains from the same sample are listed, as sequenced in a study of identical twins. Using its own MiXCR run on the 5' RACE reads, TCRdb lists one record per CDR3 protein. This table has 350,000 to 600,000 distinct CDR3 sequences, approximately 15% appearing once. The same specimen was also included in a second study, on yellow fever vaccine responses in identical twins.

Sequenced material: CD4+ T cells sorted from blood. The receptors were gathered from a woman aged 18-29 years in good health.

This clonotype appeared a single time. The chain carries TRBV20-1 and TRBJ1-2, with D possibly TRBD1 on 5 matching bases. V was pared by 1 base and J by 6 bases, with 18 bases between. The CDR3 has 15 amino acids. Germline CDR1 reads DFQATT; CDR2 reads SNEGSKA (reference sequence). The CDR3 region is CSARVGTGKEHGYTF. CDR3 DNA sequence: TGCAGTGCTAGAGTTGGGACCGGCAAGGAGCATGGCTACACCTTC.

This clonotype was recorded at least ten times. The chain recombines TRBV20-1 with TRBJ2-1; tentatively, D is TRBD2 (5 bases). Germline lookup yields CDR1 DFQATT and CDR2 SNEGSKA (reference sequence). Trimming took 7 bases from V and 0 from J, leaving 10 bases between them. This CDR3 is 13 amino acids long. Written as DNA, the CDR3 is TGCAGTGGGGGTGAGGGCTCCTACAATGAGCAGTTCTTC. Amino acids: CSGGEGSYNEQFF.

The chain has TRBV11-2 and TRBJ2-5, with 14 bases identical to TRBD2. CDR1 SGHAT and CDR2 FQNNGV come from the germline V gene. This CDR3 contains 16 residues. V shed 5 bases, J shed 1 base, and the junction held 3 bases outside the gene matches. The DNA for the CDR3 is TGTGCCAGCAGCCCGGGGACTAGCGGGGGCCAAGAGACCCAGTACTTC. This translates into CASSPGTSGGQETQYF.